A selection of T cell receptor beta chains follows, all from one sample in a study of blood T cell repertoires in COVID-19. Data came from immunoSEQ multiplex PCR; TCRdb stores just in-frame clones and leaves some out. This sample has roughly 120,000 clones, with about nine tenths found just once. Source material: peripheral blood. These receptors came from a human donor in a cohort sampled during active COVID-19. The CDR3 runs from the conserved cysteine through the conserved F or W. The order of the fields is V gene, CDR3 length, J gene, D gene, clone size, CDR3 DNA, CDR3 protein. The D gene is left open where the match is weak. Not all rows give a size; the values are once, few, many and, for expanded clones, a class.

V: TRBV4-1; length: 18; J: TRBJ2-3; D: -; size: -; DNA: TGCGCCAGCAGCCAAGGGTTGGCGGGGAGAGTCGGCACAGATACGCAGTATTTT; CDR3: CASSQGLAGRVGTDTQYF
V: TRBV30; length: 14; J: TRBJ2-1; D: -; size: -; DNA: TGTGCCTGGATCCCCGGACAGCCTGGCAATGAGCAGTTCTTC; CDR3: CAWIPGQPGNEQFF
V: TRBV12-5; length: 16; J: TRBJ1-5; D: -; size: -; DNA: TGTGCTAGTGGACCAGGGCGCGGACAGAGCAATCAGCCCCAGCATTTT; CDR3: CASGPGRGQSNQPQHF
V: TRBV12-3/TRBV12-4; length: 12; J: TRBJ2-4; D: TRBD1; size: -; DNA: TGTGCCAGCAGTTCAGGACAGGTCCATCAGTACTTC; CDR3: CASSSGQVHQYF
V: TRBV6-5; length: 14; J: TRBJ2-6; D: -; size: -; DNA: TGTGCCAGCGGCGACAGCTCTGGGGCCAACGTCCTGACTTTC; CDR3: CASGDSSGANVLTF
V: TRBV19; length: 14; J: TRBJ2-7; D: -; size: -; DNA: TGTGCCAGTAGTATAGAAACGGTAGGGGCCGAGCAGTACTTC; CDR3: CASSIETVGAEQYF
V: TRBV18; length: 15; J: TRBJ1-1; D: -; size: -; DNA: TGTGCCAGCTCACAAACGGGACAAAAGAACACTGAAGCTTTCTTT; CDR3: CASSQTGQKNTEAFF
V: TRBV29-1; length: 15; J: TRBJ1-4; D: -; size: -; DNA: TGCAGCGTTGAAGAGGGGCCCGGGGGGTTGGAAAAACTGTTTTTT; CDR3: CSVEEGPGGLEKLFF
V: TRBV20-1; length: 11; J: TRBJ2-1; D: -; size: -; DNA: TGCAGTGCTAGAGACTCGCGCGGGCAGTTCTTC; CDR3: CSARDSRGQFF
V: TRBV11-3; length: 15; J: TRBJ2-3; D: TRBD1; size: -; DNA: TGTGCCAGCAGCCAAAGGACAGGGGGCACAGATACGCAGTATTTT; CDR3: CASSQRTGGTDTQYF
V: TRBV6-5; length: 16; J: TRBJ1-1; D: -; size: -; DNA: TGTGCCAGCAGTTACTCGTTTGGGGGCAAGAACACTGAAGCTTTCTTT; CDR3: CASSYSFGGKNTEAFF
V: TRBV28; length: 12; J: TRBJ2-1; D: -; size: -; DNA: TGTGCCAGCAGTCTCGGCTACAATGAGCAGTTCTTC; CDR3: CASSLGYNEQFF
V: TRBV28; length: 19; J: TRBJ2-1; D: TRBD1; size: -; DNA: TGTGCCAGCAGTCCACCTCCCCCCGGGACAGGGCGCTCCTACAATGAGCAGTTCTTC; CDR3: CASSPPPPGTGRSYNEQFF
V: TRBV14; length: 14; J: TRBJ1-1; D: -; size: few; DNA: TGTGCCAGCAGCCGAGCAGGGATGAACACTGAAGCTTTCTTT; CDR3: CASSRAGMNTEAFF
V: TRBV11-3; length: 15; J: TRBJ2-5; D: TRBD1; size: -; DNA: TGTGCCAGCAGCTTACCCACAGGGGGCTCGGAGACCCAGTACTTC; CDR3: CASSLPTGGSETQYF
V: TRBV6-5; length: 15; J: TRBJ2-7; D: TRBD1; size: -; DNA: TGTGCCAGCAGTTATCAACAGGGGCGGTTCGACGAGCAGTACTTC; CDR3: CASSYQQGRFDEQYF
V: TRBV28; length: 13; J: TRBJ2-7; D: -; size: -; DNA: TGTGCCAGCAGCTTGGACAGAACCTACGAGCAGTACTTC; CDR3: CASSLDRTYEQYF
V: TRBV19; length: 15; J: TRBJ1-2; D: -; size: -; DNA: TGTGCCAGTACCCACCCCTTGTCGGACAGCTATGGCTACACCTTC; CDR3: CASTHPLSDSYGYTF
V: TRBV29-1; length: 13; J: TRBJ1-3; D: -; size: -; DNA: TGCAGCGTTTCCGACAAATCTGGAAACACCATATATTTT; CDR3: CSVSDKSGNTIYF
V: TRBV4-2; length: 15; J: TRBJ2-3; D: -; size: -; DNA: TGTGCCAGCAGCCAAGTCCGGGGTTCCACAGATACGCAGTATTTT; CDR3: CASSQVRGSTDTQYF
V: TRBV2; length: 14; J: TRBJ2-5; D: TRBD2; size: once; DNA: TGTGCCAGCAGTAGACTAGCCGGGCGGGAGACCCAGTACTTC; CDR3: CASSRLAGRETQYF
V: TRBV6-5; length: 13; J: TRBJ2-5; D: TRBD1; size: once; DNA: TGTGCCAGCAGCCTAGACAGGGTCGGGACCCAGTACTTC; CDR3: CASSLDRVGTQYF
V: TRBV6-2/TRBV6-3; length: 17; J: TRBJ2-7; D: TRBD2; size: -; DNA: TGTGCCAGCAGTTACTCGCAAGCGGGAGGGGTTTCCTACGAGCAGTACTTC; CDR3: CASSYSQAGGVSYEQYF
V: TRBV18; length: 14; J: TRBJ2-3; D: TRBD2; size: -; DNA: TGTGCCAGCTCACTAGCGGGAAGCACAGATACGCAGTATTTT; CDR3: CASSLAGSTDTQYF
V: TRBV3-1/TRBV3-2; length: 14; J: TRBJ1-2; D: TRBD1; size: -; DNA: TGTGCCAGCAGCCACAGGGGGGAGTTCTATGGCTACACCTTC; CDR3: CASSHRGEFYGYTF
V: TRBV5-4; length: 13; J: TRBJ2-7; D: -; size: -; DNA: TGTGCCAGCAGCTTCTCCAGGGGCTACGAGCAGTACTTC; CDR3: CASSFSRGYEQYF
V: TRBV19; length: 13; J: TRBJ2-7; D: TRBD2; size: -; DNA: TGTGCCAGTATGCGGGAGAGTGGATACGAGCAGTACTTC; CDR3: CASMRESGYEQYF
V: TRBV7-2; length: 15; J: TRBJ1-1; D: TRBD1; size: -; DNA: TGTGCCAGCAGCTTAGTGAAAGGGGGCAGGACTGAAGCTTTCTTT; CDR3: CASSLVKGGRTEAFF
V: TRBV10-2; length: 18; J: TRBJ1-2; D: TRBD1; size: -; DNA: TGCGCCAGCAGTGAAAGGGGATGGGACAGGGCGACTCGCTATGGCTACACCTTC; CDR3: CASSERGWDRATRYGYTF
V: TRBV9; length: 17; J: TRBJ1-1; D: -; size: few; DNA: TGTGCCAGCAGGGTTAGTACCTCGGGTGTGCTGAACACTGAAGCTTTCTTT; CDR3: CASRVSTSGVLNTEAFF
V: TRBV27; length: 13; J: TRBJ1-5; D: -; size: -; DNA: TGTGCCAGCAGTAATACAGGCAATCAGCCCCAGCATTTT; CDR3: CASSNTGNQPQHF
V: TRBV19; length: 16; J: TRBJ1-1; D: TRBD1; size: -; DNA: TGTGCCAGTAGTATCTACCCTGGGACAGTGAACACTGAAGCTTTCTTT; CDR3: CASSIYPGTVNTEAFF
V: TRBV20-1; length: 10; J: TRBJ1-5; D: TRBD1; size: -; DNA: TGCAGTGCTAGCAGGGACAGTCAGTTTTTT; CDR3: CSASRDSQFF
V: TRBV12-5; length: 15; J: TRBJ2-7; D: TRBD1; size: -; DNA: TGTGCTAGTGGTTTTGACAGGGAAGATCCCTACGAGCAGTACTTC; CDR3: CASGFDREDPYEQYF
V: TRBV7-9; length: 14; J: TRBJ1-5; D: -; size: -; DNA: TGTGCCAGACGACCGGGACAAGTTTATCAGCCCCAGCATTTT; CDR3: CARRPGQVYQPQHF
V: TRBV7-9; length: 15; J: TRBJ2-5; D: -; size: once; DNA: TGTGCCAGCAGCTTAGGTGGAGGGGGCGGGGAGACCCAGTACTTC; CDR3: CASSLGGGGGETQYF
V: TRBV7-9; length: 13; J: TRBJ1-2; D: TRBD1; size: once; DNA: TGTGCCAGCAGCTTAAGACAGGGGGTAGGCTACACCTTC; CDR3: CASSLRQGVGYTF
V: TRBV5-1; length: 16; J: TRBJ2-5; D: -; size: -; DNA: TGCGCCAGCAGCCTCACAGGGATGGGGGCCCAAGAGACCCAGTACTTC; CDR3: CASSLTGMGAQETQYF
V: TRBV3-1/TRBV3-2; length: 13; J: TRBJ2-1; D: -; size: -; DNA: TGTGCCAGCGGAAGGGGGTCCTACAATGAGCAGTTCTTC; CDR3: CASGRGSYNEQFF
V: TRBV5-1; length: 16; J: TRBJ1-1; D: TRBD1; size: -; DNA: TGCGCCAGCAGCGTTCTACAGGGGGCATTGAACACTGAAGCTTTCTTT; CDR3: CASSVLQGALNTEAFF
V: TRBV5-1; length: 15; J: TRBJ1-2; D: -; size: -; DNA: TGCGCCAGCAGCCTTTATAGACAGGCTAACTATGGCTACACCTTC; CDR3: CASSLYRQANYGYTF
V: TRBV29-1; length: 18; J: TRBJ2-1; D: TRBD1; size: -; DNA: TGCAGCGTTCGAAGGGGAAGCGGCAGGGGGAATTCCTACAATGAGCAGTTCTTC; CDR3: CSVRRGSGRGNSYNEQFF
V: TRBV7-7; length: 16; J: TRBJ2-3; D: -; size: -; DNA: TGTGCTAGCAGCCCCGGCGATGGGGGGAGCTCAGATACGCAGTATTTT; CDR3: CASSPGDGGSSDTQYF
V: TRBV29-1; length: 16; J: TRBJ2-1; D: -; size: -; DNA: TGCAGCGTTGAAGGGGAACAGGAGGGTTATGTCAATGAGCAGTTCTTC; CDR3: CSVEGEQEGYVNEQFF
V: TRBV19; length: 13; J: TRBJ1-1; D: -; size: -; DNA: TGTGCCAGTACCGAAGGGAGGGTCACTGAAGCTTTCTTT; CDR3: CASTEGRVTEAFF
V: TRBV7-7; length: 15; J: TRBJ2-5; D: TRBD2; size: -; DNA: TGTGCTAGCAGCTTAATGCGGGGGGTTCGGGAGACCCAGTACTTC; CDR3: CASSLMRGVRETQYF
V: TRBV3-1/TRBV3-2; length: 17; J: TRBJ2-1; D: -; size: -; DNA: TGTGCCAGCAGCCAAGATCTAGTGGGAGGCTTGATCAATGAGCAGTTCTTC; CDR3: CASSQDLVGGLINEQFF
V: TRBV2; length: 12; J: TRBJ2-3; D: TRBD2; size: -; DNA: TGTGCCAGCATTCCTCTAGCGGGGGCGCAGTATTTT; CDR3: CASIPLAGAQYF
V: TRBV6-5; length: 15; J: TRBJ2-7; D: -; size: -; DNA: TGTGCCAGCAGGGACACAGGGTTTCCGCGGGACGAGCAGTACTTC; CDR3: CASRDTGFPRDEQYF
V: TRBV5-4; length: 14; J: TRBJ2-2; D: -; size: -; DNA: TGTGCCAGCAGCTTGGGACTTAACACCGGGGAGCTGTTTTTT; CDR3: CASSLGLNTGELFF
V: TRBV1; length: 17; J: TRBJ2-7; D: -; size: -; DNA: TGCACCAGCAGCCAACCCCCACGTCAGGACGGGGACTACGAGCAGTACTTC; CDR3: CTSSQPPRQDGDYEQYF
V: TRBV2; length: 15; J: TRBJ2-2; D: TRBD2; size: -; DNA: TGTGCCAGCAGGGAAAGCGGGACGAACACCGGGGAGCTGTTTTTT; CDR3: CASRESGTNTGELFF
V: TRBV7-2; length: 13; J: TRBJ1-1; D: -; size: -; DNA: TGTGCCAGCAGCTTAGGGGGGGGGCTAAGAGCTTTCTTT; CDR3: CASSLGGGLRAFF
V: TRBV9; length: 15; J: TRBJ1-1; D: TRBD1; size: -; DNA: TGTGCCAGCAGCGTCCGACAGGGGGCCGTGGCTGAAGCTTTCTTT; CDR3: CASSVRQGAVAEAFF
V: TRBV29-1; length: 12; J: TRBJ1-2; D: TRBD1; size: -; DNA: TGCAGCGCCCTGACAGGGGACTATGGCTACACCTTC; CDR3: CSALTGDYGYTF
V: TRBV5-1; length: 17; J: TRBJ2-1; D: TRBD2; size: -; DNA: TGCGCCAGCAGCTTCCCCCTAGCGGGAGGTCGGAACAATGAGCAGTTCTTC; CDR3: CASSFPLAGGRNNEQFF
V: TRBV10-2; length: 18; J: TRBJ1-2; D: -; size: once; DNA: TGCGCCAGCAGTGAGTCGAACTCGGGGAAATTCCGGGACTATGGCTACACCTTC; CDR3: CASSESNSGKFRDYGYTF